This T cell receptor (beta chain) was found in a study of beta chain features in type 1 diabetes. cDNA synthesis used the whole RNA isolate, giving expressed TCRB sequences. Mean read depth for naive, central memory and regulatory T cell samples was around 3.5 million reads. Clones were read by immunoSEQ multiplex PCR, and TCRdb kept only the in-frame ones, dropping some. This repertoire shows around 70,000 clones, nearly 50% found once; its top ten account for roughly 0.7%. Turning to this clone: The antigen remains undetermined. Relative to the germline gene, one junction end is altered; a read error may explain this.

Study observations and caveats: PCR, the amplification step, might favor shorter templates, equally in patients and controls. Moderate but significant shortening of TCRB CDR3s was recorded in all four CD4+ subsets from Type 1 diabetes patients.

CDR1 and CDR2 (germline): SSHAT, FNYEAQ (reference sequence). This CDR3 is 15 amino acids long. V gene TRBV7-7 combines with J gene TRBJ2-5; 8 nucleotides match TRBD2. The J call may be wrong; the DNA end is better matched by TRBJ2-7. The sequence came from a man aged 30 to 39 with type 1 diabetes. The sequenced sample consisted of central memory CD4+ T cells from blood. CDR3 coding DNA: TGTGCTAGCAGCTTAGTTGCGGGGGGTGAGCACGAGCAGTACTTC. This sequence encodes CASSLVAGGEHEQYF.